This T cell receptor beta chain is from a study of blood T cell repertoires in COVID-19. On the study more broadly: Sources were T cells, B-cell-depleted T cells, or PBMCs; the material itself was cDNA or gDNA.

This CDR3 region has 15 residues. The V segment lost 0 bases and the J segment 9 bases; nucleotides outside the gene matches: 1. Germline V lookup: CDR1 LGHDT, CDR2 YNNKEL (reference sequence). The assay was immunoSEQ multiplex PCR, and TCRdb's table has in-frame clones only and misses some. This table holds 400,000 or so clones, less than 95% found once. The participants were between roughly 18 and 89 years old and came from 24 US areas. Cohort assignment relied on participant-reported clinical history. This clonotype was sampled from a man aged 18-30 years who had recovered from COVID-19. The rearrangement links TRBV3-1 (or the pseudogene TRBV3-2) to TRBJ2-1; 14 bases agree with TRBD2. Sequenced sample: PBMCs or T cells enriched from blood (not recorded which). Here the CDR3 reads CASSQEGLAGVEQFF. The CDR3 bases are TGTGCCAGCAGCCAAGAGGGACTAGCGGGAGTTGAGCAGTTCTTC.